This TCR beta chain was recorded in a study of blood T cell repertoires in COVID-19. In this sample, this clone turned up many times. Assay used: immunoSEQ multiplex PCR; TCRdb lists only in-frame clones, some missing. The table lists 100,000 to 150,000 clones, about three quarters of them singletons. Trimming removed 5 bases from V and 7 bases from J, with 17 bases in between. Looked up from germline, CDR1 is KGHSH and CDR2 is LQKENI. This CDR3 comprises 14 residues. The rearrangement joins TRBV18 to TRBJ1-2; perhaps TRBD1 as D (5 bases). The sample was peripheral blood. This clonotype was sampled from a woman aged 65 to 85 with acute or convalescent COVID-19. CDR3: CASSSASQGSGYTF. CDR3 DNA sequence: TGTGCCAGCTCATCAGCATCCCAGGGTTCTGGCTACACCTTC.